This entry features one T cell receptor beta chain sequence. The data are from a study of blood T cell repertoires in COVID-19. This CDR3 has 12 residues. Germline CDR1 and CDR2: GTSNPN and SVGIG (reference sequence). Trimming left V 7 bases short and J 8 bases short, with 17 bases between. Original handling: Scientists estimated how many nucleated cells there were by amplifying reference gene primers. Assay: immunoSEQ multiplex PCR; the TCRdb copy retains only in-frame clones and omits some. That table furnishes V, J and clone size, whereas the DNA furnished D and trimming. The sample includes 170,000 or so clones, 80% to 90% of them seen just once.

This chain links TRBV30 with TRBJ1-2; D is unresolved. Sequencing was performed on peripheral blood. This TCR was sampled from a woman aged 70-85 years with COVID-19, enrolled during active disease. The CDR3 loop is CAFNPVLRGYTF. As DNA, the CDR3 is TGTGCCTTCAACCCCGTCCTGCGGGGCTACACCTTC.